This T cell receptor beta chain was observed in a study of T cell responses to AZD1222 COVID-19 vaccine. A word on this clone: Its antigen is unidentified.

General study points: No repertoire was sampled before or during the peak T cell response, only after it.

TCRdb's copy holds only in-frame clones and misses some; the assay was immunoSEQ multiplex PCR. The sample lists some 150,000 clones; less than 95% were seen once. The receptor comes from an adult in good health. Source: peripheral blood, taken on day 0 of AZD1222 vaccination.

CDR3 sequence (DNA): TGTGCCATCAGTGAGTCAAGATTAGATACGCAGTATTTT. It translates to CAISESRLDTQYF. This sequence joins TRBV10-3 and TRBJ2-3, with no clear D. The CDR3 totals 13 residues. V shed 0 bases and J shed 5 bases, with 6 bases lying between them. In germline, CDR1 is ENHRY, CDR2 SYGVKD.